This TCR beta chain was observed in a study of OX40 agonist ivuxolimab in advanced cancers. For the study at large: Head and neck, renal cell, melanoma or hepatocellular carcinoma were the cancers that dose-escalation patients had. At roughly 80% male, the cohort had a mean age of around 56 years, ranging from about 20 to 90.

Sequencing used immunoSEQ multiplex PCR; TCRdb keeps in-frame clones, though not all of them. The sample consists of tens of thousands of clones, roughly nine tenths of them appearing once. In regard to this clone: The antigen remains undetermined.

Study results and caveats: Partial responders at 0.1-3.0 mg/kg had among the lowest clonal expansion. It was also the case that some nonresponders had low normalized T-cell clonal expansion.

The CDR3 loop spans 14 amino acids. Trimming shortened V by 1 base and J by 8 bases, and 14 bases separated the two germline ends. The germline CDR1 and CDR2 sequences are LNHNV and YYDKDF (reference sequence). The clonotype originates from an adult with an advanced solid tumor such as melanoma, head and neck, liver or kidney cancer. The gene calls are TRBV15 and TRBJ1-1, with a possible D match to TRBD1 (6 bases). The sequenced sample was CD4+ or CD8+ T cells sorted from blood, obtained in a trial of the OX40 agonist ivuxolimab. The CDR3 is CATSRGGRTAEAFF. Written as DNA, the CDR3 is TGTGCCACCAGCAGAGGCGGGAGGACAGCCGAAGCTTTCTTT.